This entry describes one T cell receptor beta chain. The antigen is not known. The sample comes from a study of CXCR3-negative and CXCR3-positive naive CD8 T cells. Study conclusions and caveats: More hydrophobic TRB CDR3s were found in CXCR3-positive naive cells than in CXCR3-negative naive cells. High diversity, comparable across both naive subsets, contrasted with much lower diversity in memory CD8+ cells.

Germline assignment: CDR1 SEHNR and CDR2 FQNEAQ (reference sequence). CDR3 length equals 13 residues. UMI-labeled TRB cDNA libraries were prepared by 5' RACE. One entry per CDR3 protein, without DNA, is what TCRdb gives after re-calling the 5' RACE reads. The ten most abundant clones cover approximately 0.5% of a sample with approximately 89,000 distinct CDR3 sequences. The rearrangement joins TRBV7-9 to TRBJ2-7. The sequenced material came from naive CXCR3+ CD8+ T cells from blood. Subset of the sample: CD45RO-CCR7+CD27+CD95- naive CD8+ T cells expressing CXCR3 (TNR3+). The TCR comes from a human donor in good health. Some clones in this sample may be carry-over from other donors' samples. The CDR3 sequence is CASSITFPYEQYF.